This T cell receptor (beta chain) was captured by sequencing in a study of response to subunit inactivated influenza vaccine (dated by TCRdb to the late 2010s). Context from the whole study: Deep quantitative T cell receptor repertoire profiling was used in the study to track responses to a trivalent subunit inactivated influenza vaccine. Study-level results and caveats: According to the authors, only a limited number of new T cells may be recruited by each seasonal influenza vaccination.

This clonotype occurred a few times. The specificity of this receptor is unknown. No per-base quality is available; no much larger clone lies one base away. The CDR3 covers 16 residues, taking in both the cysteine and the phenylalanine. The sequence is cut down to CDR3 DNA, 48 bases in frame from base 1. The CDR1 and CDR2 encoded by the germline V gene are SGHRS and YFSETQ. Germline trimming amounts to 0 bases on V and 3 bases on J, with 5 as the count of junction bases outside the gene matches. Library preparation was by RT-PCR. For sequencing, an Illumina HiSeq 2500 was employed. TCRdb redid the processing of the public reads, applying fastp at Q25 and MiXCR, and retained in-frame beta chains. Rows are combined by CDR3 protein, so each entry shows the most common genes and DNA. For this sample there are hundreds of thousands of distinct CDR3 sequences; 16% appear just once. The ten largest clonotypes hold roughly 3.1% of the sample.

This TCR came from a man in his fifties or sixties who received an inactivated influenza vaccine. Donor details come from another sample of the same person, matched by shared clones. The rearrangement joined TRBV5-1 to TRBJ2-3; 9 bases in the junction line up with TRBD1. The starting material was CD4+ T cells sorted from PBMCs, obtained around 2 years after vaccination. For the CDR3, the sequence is CASSLVGQGRTDTQYF. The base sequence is TGCGCCAGCAGCTTGGTGGGACAGGGTAGGACAGATACGCAGTATTTT.